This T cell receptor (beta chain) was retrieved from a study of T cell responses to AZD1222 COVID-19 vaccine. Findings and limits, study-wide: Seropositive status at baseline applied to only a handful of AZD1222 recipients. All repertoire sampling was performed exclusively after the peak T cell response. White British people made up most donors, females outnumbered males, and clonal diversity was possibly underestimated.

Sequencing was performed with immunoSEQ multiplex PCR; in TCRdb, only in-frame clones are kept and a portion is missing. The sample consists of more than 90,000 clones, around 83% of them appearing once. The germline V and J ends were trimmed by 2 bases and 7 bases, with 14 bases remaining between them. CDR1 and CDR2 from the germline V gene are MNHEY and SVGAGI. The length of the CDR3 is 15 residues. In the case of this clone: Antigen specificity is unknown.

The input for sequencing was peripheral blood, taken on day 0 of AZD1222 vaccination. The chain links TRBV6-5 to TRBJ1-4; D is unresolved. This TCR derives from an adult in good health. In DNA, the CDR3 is TGTGCCAGCAGTTACCGTCGGACCGTTGGTGAAAAACTGTTTTTT. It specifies CASSYRRTVGEKLFF.